This T cell receptor (beta chain) was sequenced during a study of shared clonotypes between healthy human individuals. Whole-study context: Each donor had three CD4 naive, three CD4 memory, two CD8 naive and one CD8 memory plate.

The assay was immunoSEQ multiplex PCR, and TCRdb's table has in-frame clones only and misses some. The sample shows 2,500,000 or so clones, over 85% of them seen only once. Germline V gene data show CDR1 as SGHVS and CDR2 as FQNEAQ. Trimming cost V 5 bases and J 2 bases; bases outside gene matches: 4. CDR3 size: 14 residues. Sequencing was performed on naive CD4+ T cells from PBMCs. The subset is: CD45RA+ positively selected. This receptor was taken from a man younger than 35 in good health. Some clones in this sample may be carry-over from other donors' samples. The chain employs TRBV7-8 and TRBJ2-3; 7 bases fit TRBD1. CDR3 nucleotides: TGTGCCAGCAGCAGGACAGGAGTCACAGATACGCAGTATTTT. It encodes CASSRTGVTDTQYF.